One and the same sample provided the 28 T cell receptor beta chains below, sequenced in a study of vaccination effects on CD4 cells after COVID-19. These receptors have no known antigen. Expansion with viral peptide pools was applied to antigen-specific CD4+ T cells by the ViraFEST assay prior to sequencing. The culture ran for 10 days, and then CD4+ T cells were isolated. Infection with SARS-CoV-2 occurred in the person between March and December 2020, and PCR confirmed it. Measured with immunoSEQ multiplex PCR; TCRdb has only the in-frame clones, and not every one. The sample lists 20,000 to 30,000 clones, approximately 76% occurring once. The sequences come from CD4+ T cells from PBMCs cultured with SARS-CoV-2 spike peptides, collected before COVID-19 vaccination. Receptors were obtained from a human donor who had a prior SARS-CoV-2 infection.

The J gene is TRBJ2-3, the V gene TRBV6-1, with D unclear. CDR1 and CDR2 (germline): MNHNS, SASEGT. V gave up 0 bases and J gave up 0 bases, with 10 bases separating them. The CDR3 is 16 amino acids. This CDR3 is CASSEAWSSSTDTQYF. CDR3 in DNA: TGTGCCAGCAGTGAAGCCTGGAGTTCTAGCACAGATACGCAGTATTTT.

J is TRBJ1-2 and V is TRBV4-1; 10 positions agree with TRBD1. The CDR3 is 18 amino acids. The V gene's germline CDR1 is MGHRA and CDR2 YSYEKL. The V gene end was trimmed by 4 bases and the J gene end by 0 bases; junction bases not matched to a gene: 11. The CDR3 sequence: CASSLRDRGLASNYGYTF. For the CDR3, the DNA is TGCGCCAGCAGCCTACGGGACAGGGGATTGGCCTCTAACTATGGCTACACCTTC.

V is TRBV30 and J is TRBJ1-4; D remains unclear. Trimming stripped 2 bases from V and 4 bases from J, with 8 bases between. From germline, CDR1 is GTSNPN and CDR2 SVGIG (reference sequence). The CDR3 is 13 amino acids. The CDR3 here is CAWSRQLNEKLFF. The CDR3 DNA reads as TGTGCCTGGAGTAGGCAGCTTAATGAAAAACTGTTTTTT.

J is TRBJ1-1 and V is TRBV18; D is perhaps TRBD1 (5 bases). The germline V and J ends were trimmed by 5 bases and 1 base, with 14 bases remaining between them. The CDR3 sequence is 15 residues long. Germline V gives CDR1 KGHSH, CDR2 LQKENI. CDR3 amino acids: CASSDPQTGNTEAFF. The CDR3 DNA is TGTGCCAGCTCAGACCCTCAAACAGGGAACACTGAAGCTTTCTTT. Using reference TRBV18 and TRBJ1-1 for the parts outside the CDR3, the full variable domain is NAGVMQNPRHLVRRRGQEARLRCSPMKGHSHVYWYRQLPEEGLKFMVYLQKENIIDESGMPKERFSAEFPKEGPSILRIQQVVRGDSAAYFCASSDPQTGNTEAFFGQGTRLTVV.

The chain uses TRBV2 and TRBJ1-2; D is undetermined. Germline V CDR1 and CDR2: SNHLY, FYNNEI. The CDR3 sequence is 13 residues long. V was clipped by 4 bases and J by 1 base, with 7 bases between them. The CDR3 coding sequence is TGTGCCAGCAGTGTAAACAGTAACTATGGCTACACCTTC. Translated: CASSVNSNYGYTF.

This clone has a handful of counts. The chain combines TRBV2 with TRBJ2-1; D not resolved. Germline V gene lookup returns CDR1 SNHLY and CDR2 FYNNEI. V was trimmed by 2 bases and J by 14 bases, leaving 10 bases between them. CDR3 size: 11 residues. CDR3 region: CASSEFVSEFF. The CDR3 DNA reads as TGTGCCAGCAGTGAATTCGTTTCCGAGTTCTTC.

The V gene is TRBV5-1, the J gene TRBJ2-7; D uncertain. Per germline, CDR1 SGHRS and CDR2 YFSETQ. CDR3 size: 15 residues. Trimming stripped 0 bases from V and 0 bases from J, with 10 bases between. Written as DNA, the CDR3 is TGCGCCAGCAGCTTGGGGCCCGGTCCCTCCTACGAGCAGTACTTC. Translating gives CASSLGPGPSYEQYF.

The rearrangement links TRBV12-5 to TRBJ2-2; perhaps D is TRBD1 or TRBD2 (5 bases each). Germline V gene data show CDR1 as LGHNT and CDR2 as FRNRAP. This CDR3 region has 14 residues. The V end was cut by 5 bases, the J end by 7 bases, with 14 bases between. The CDR3 nucleotides are TGTGCTAGTGGTGGACCCAGGGCGGGCGGGGAGCTGTTTTTT. Protein: CASGGPRAGGELFF.

The chain couples TRBV5-1 to TRBJ1-1; D not resolved. Per germline, CDR1 SGHRS and CDR2 YFSETQ. V was cut by 4 bases and J by 0 bases, with 10 bases left in between. The CDR3 runs to 14 residues. The CDR3 DNA sequence: TGCGCCAGCAGCCTATACACCTTGAACACTGAAGCTTTCTTT. Its protein is CASSLYTLNTEAFF.

The chain joins TRBV11-3 to TRBJ2-3, with 13 bases identical to TRBD2. The CDR3 length is 17 residues. Germline-derived CDR1 and CDR2 are SGHNT and YENEEA. V lost 4 bases and J lost 4; bases outside the gene matches: 8. The CDR3 DNA reads TGTGCCAGCAGCTCATGGACTAGCGGGAGATCGGCAGATACGCAGTATTTT. Protein: CASSSWTSGRSADTQYF.

The chain links TRBV30 to TRBJ1-3; TRBD1 is a possible D gene (6 bases). V was shortened by 0 bases and J by 2 bases, with 14 bases between the two germline ends. The CDR3 sequence is 16 residues long. Germline V CDR1 and CDR2: GTSNPN, SVGIG (reference sequence). The CDR3 region is CAWSVREGGTGNTIYF. Here the CDR3 DNA reads TGTGCCTGGAGTGTACGGGAAGGGGGGACTGGAAACACCATATATTTT.

The V and J genes are TRBV7-2 and TRBJ1-5; D call uncertain. Germline CDR1 SGHTA, CDR2 FQGNSA. The germline V and J ends were trimmed by 5 bases and 0 bases, with 8 bases remaining between them. The CDR3 length is 14 residues. The CDR3 DNA is TGTGCCAGCAGCATGACGGGTAGCAATCAGCCCCAGCATTTT. This gives the protein CASSMTGSNQPQHF.

The chain combines TRBV24-1 with TRBJ2-7; the D is unclear. The CDR3 is made up of 11 amino acids. Per germline, CDR1 KGHDR and CDR2 SFDVKD. V was trimmed by 11 bases and J by 6 bases, leaving 13 bases between them. Written as DNA, the CDR3 is TGTGCCATCGGACCGGCTAGCGAGCAGTACTTC. It yields the protein CAIGPASEQYF.

The chain combines TRBV27 with TRBJ2-7; D tentatively reads TRBD1 or TRBD2 (5 bases each). Trimming took off 5 bases at V and 6 bases at J, with 23 bases between the two ends. This CDR3 is 16 amino acids long. Germline values: CDR1 MNHEY, CDR2 SMNVEV (reference sequence). The CDR3 loop is CASSTITGTASSEQYF. CDR3 DNA sequence: TGTGCCAGCAGTACGATTACCGGGACGGCCTCCAGCGAGCAGTACTTC.

This clone is a singleton in its sample. Here the CDR3 DNA reads TGTGCCAGCAGCTTGGGATCGGGACACCCACTCTATGGCTACACCTTC. Translating gives CASSLGSGHPLYGYTF. This sequence joins TRBV5-4 and TRBJ1-2; D is perhaps TRBD1 (6 bases). The germline V gene encodes CDR1 SGHNT and CDR2 YYREEE (reference sequence). The V end was cut by 0 bases, the J end by 4 bases, with 16 bases between. This CDR3 comprises 16 residues.

The V gene is TRBV5-1, the J gene TRBJ2-1, with 10 positions matching TRBD1. The CDR3 length is 16 residues. CDR1 is SGHRS and CDR2 is YFSETQ in the germline V gene. Trimming cost V 4 bases and J 0 bases; bases outside gene matches: 4. CDR3 protein: CASSARTGGSYNEQFF. The CDR3 nucleotides read TGCGCCAGCAGCGCGCGGACAGGGGGCTCCTACAATGAGCAGTTCTTC.

The CDR3 coding sequence is TGTGCCAGCTCATCCCAGGGAAATCAGCCCCAGCATTTT. Amino acids: CASSSQGNQPQHF. The rearrangement links TRBV18 to TRBJ1-5, with a weak D call TRBD1 (5 bases). This CDR3 has 13 amino acids. V dropped 5 bases and J dropped 4 bases, with 9 bases sitting between them. Germline lookup yields CDR1 KGHSH and CDR2 LQKENI. Full variable domain (missing parts from reference TRBV18 and TRBJ1-5): NAGVMQNPRHLVRRRGQEARLRCSPMKGHSHVYWYRQLPEEGLKFMVYLQKENIIDESGMPKERFSAEFPKEGPSILRIQQVVRGDSAAYFCASSSQGNQPQHFGDGTRLSIL.

The V and J genes are TRBV5-4 and TRBJ2-3; 7 positions agree with TRBD2. The CDR3 sequence is 18 residues long. CDR1 SGHNT and CDR2 YYREEE come from the germline V gene (reference sequence). V shed 1 base, J shed 0 bases, and the junction held 11 bases outside the gene matches. The CDR3, as DNA: TGTGCCAGCAGCTTGCCCTTCAGCGGGGACCAAAGCACAGATACGCAGTATTTT. Translating gives CASSLPFSGDQSTDTQYF.

The CDR3 DNA reads as TGTGCCAGCAGCTTCGGACTAGCGGGAGGTGAAGATACGCAGTATTTT. Translated, it gives CASSFGLAGGEDTQYF. The chain links TRBV7-6 to TRBJ2-3; 14 positions agree with TRBD2. The germline gives CDR1 SGHVS, CDR2 FNYEAQ. The CDR3 spans 16 residues. V lost 3 bases, J lost 5 bases, and 4 bases stayed unmatched.

The V and J genes are TRBV7-3 and TRBJ2-5; 10 nucleotides agree with TRBD2. V dropped 0 bases and J dropped 4; count of bases not matched to a gene: 5. The CDR3 runs 16 residues. Germline V gene data show CDR1 as SGHTA and CDR2 as FQGTGA. CDR3 nucleotides: TGTGCCAGCAGCTTAACTAGCGGGAGGAGGAGAGAGACCCAGTACTTC. Encoded protein: CASSLTSGRRRETQYF. Together with reference TRBV7-3 and TRBJ2-5, the CDR3 gives the full variable domain: GAGVSQTPSNKVTEKGKYVELRCDPISGHTALYWYRQSLGQGPEFLIYFQGTGAADDSGLPNDRFFAVRPEGSVSTLKIQRTERGDSAVYLCASSLTSGRRRETQYFGPGTRLLVL.

This clone was seen a handful of times. DNA of the CDR3: TGTGCCAGCAGCAATTTGAGACAGGGGTACAATGAGCAGTTCTTC. Protein product: CASSNLRQGYNEQFF. The J gene is TRBJ2-1, the V gene TRBV21-1; TRBD1, the D gene given by the table, was not confirmed from the DNA. TRBV21-1 is reported as a pseudogene. This CDR3 contains 15 residues.

The chain is built from TRBV11-3 and TRBJ2-7, with 8 positions matching TRBD2. V lost 5 bases, J lost 6 bases, and 6 bases stayed unmatched. Germline V gene data show CDR1 as SGHNT and CDR2 as YENEEA. This CDR3 has 13 residues. CDR3 loop: CASSPGLVGEQYF. DNA for the CDR3: TGTGCCAGCAGCCCGGGACTAGTGGGCGAGCAGTACTTC.

Only a few counts were recorded for this clone. This sequence joins TRBV5-1 and TRBJ2-7; 13 positions agree with TRBD2. Germline loops: CDR1 SGHRS, CDR2 YFSETQ. After removal of 1 base from V and 5 bases from J, the junction contained 9 bases not matched to a gene. This CDR3 is 17 amino acids long. The CDR3 reads CASSLSFGTSGIDEQYF. CDR3 bases: TGCGCCAGCAGCTTGTCTTTCGGGACTAGCGGGATAGACGAGCAGTACTTC. Together with reference TRBV5-1 and TRBJ2-7, the CDR3 gives the full variable domain: KAGVTQTPRYLIKTRGQQVTLSCSPISGHRSVSWYQQTPGQGLQFLFEYFSETQRNKGNFPGRFSGRQFSNSRSEMNVSTLELGDSALYLCASSLSFGTSGIDEQYFGPGTRLTVT.

This clone was counted a single time. The gene calls are TRBV27 and TRBJ1-1; no firm D call. Germline lookup yields CDR1 MNHEY and CDR2 SMNVEV (reference sequence). Trimming removed 3 bases at V and 11 bases at J, with 10 bases between. This CDR3 is built from 11 residues. The CDR3: CASSFTLVAFF. CDR3 nucleotides: TGTGCCAGCAGTTTTACCTTAGTGGCTTTCTTT.

In this sample, this clone turned up a few times. V is TRBV5-4 and J is TRBJ2-5; D might be TRBD1 or TRBD2, each matching 6 bases. CDR1 is SGHNT and CDR2 is YYREEE in the germline V gene (reference sequence). The CDR3 totals 14 residues. V was cut by 3 bases and J by 3 bases, with 12 bases left in between. Written as DNA, the CDR3 is TGTGCCAGCAGCTCCCGTAGGGGGGAAGAGACCCAGTACTTC. It codes for CASSSRRGEETQYF.

The rearrangement links TRBV12-3 or TRBV12-4 to TRBJ2-7; 7 bases match TRBD2. J gave up 6 bases and V 7 bases, and 9 bases lay outside the gene matches. The CDR3 runs 13 residues. CDR3 DNA sequence: TGTGCCAGCACCTTCAGTGGGGGGGGCGAGCAGTACTTC. Its translation: CASTFSGGGEQYF.

The chain links TRBV19 to TRBJ2-1, with 8 bases matching TRBD2. Germline V lookup: CDR1 LNHDA, CDR2 SQIVND (reference sequence). V was pared by 0 bases and J by 3 bases, with 1 base of the junction left unmatched. The CDR3 extends over 15 amino acids. CDR3 in DNA: TGTGCCAGTAGTATAGACAGCGGGGGCTACAATGAGCAGTTCTTC. This gives the protein CASSIDSGGYNEQFF. Using reference TRBV19 and TRBJ2-1 for the parts outside the CDR3, the full variable domain is DGGITQSPKYLFRKEGQNVTLSCEQNLNHDAMYWYRQDPGQGLRLIYYSQIVNDFQKGDIAEGYSVSREKKESFPLTVTSAQKNPTAFYLCASSIDSGGYNEQFFGPGTRLTVL.

The J gene is TRBJ1-6, the V gene TRBV5-6, with a weak D call TRBD1 (5 bases). The CDR3 contains 14 residues. V was clipped by 4 bases and J by 5 bases, with 10 bases between them. From germline, CDR1 is SGHDT and CDR2 YYEEEE. The CDR3 loop reads CASSPDTHNSPLHF. The CDR3 DNA sequence: TGTGCCAGCAGCCCGGACACCCATAATTCACCCCTCCACTTT.